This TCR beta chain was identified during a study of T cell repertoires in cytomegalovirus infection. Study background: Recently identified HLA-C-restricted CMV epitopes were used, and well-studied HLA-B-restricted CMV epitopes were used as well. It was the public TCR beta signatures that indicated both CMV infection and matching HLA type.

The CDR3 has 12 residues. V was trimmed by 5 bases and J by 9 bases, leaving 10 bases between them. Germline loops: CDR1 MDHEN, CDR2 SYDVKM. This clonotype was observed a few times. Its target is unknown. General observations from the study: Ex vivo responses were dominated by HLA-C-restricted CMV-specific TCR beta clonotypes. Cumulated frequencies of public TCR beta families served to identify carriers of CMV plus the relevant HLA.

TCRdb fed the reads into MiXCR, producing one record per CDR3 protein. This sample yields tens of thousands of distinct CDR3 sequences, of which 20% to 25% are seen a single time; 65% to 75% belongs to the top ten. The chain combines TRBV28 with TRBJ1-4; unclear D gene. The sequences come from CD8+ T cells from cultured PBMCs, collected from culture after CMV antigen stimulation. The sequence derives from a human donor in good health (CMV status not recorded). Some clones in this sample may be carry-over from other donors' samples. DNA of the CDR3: TGTGCCAGCAGTCCCACGGGCCAAAAACTGTTTTTT. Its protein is CASSPTGQKLFF.